Shown below are 29 T cell receptor beta chains from a single sample sequenced in a study of blood T cell repertoires in COVID-19. TCRdb's copy holds only in-frame clones and misses some; the assay was immunoSEQ multiplex PCR. The data show a few hundred thousand clones, more than 85% seen once. Sequenced input: peripheral blood. Receptors were obtained from a human donor in a cohort sampled during active COVID-19.

This sequence joins TRBV7-3 and TRBJ2-1, with D unresolved. V shed 1 base and J shed 0 bases, with 10 bases lying between them. The germline CDR1 and CDR2 sequences are SGHTA and FQGTGA. The CDR3 is 16 residues long. The CDR3 DNA reads as TGTGCCAGCAGCTTAAGGCACGCCCGCTCCTACAATGAGCAGTTCTTC. It is translated as CASSLRHARSYNEQFF.

This rearrangement joins TRBV30 to TRBJ1-5; D is uncertain. The V and J ends lost 1 base and 4 bases respectively, with 8 bases between them. Germline V lookup: CDR1 GTSNPN, CDR2 SVGIG (reference sequence). The CDR3 sequence is 13 residues long. The CDR3 region is CAWSGSENQPQHF. The CDR3 nucleotides are TGTGCCTGGAGTGGGTCAGAAAATCAGCCCCAGCATTTT. Full variable domain (rest looked up from reference TRBV30 and TRBJ1-5): SQTIHQWPATLVQPVGSPLSLECTVEGTSNPNLYWYRQAAGRGLQLLFYSVGIGQISSEVPQNLSASRPQDRQFILSSKKLLLSDSGFYLCAWSGSENQPQHFGDGTRLSIL.

This sequence joins TRBV3-1 (or the pseudogene TRBV3-2) and TRBJ1-1, with a possible D match to TRBD1 (5 bases). Germline assignment: CDR1 LGHDT and CDR2 YNNKEL (reference sequence). V was cut by 6 bases and J by 10 bases, with 18 bases left in between. The CDR3 spans 13 residues. The CDR3 reads CASRGGRDLIAFF. CDR3 coding DNA: TGTGCCAGCAGGGGGGGGAGGGATTTAATAGCTTTCTTT.

This chain uses TRBV21-1 with TRBJ2-7; TRBD1, the table's D call, was not compared with the DNA. TRBV21-1 is flagged as a pseudogene. The CDR3 covers 14 residues. This CDR3 is CASSKADRLYEQYF. The CDR3 DNA is TGTGCCAGCAGCAAAGCGGACAGGCTATACGAGCAGTACTTC.

V and J are TRBV10-1 and TRBJ1-1; 7 bases match TRBD1. The J segment lost 5 bases and the V segment lost 8 bases, leaving 14 bases of the junction unmatched. CDR3 length equals 15 residues. Germline V CDR1 and CDR2: WNHNN, SYGVQD (reference sequence). The CDR3 DNA sequence: TGCGCCAGCTGGGGGAACAGGGGCGGTCGGACTGAAGCTTTCTTT. Protein: CASWGNRGGRTEAFF.

The rearrangement uses TRBV7-3 and TRBJ2-7; 8 nucleotides agree with TRBD1. The CDR3 loop spans 14 amino acids. Per the germline V gene, CDR1 is SGHTA and CDR2 is FQGTGA. V dropped 2 bases and J dropped 2; count of bases not matched to a gene: 2. The CDR3 DNA sequence: TGTGCCAGCAGCTTAGGGACAGGCCCCTACGAGCAGTACTTC. This gives the protein CASSLGTGPYEQYF.

This clone has a single count. The chain has TRBV19 and TRBJ1-1; 7 nucleotides agree with TRBD1. Germline V gene data show CDR1 as LNHDA and CDR2 as SQIVND (reference sequence). The CDR3 runs to 13 residues. V shed 4 bases and J 10 bases; nucleotides not matched to a gene: 9. CDR3 nucleotides: TGTGCCAGTAGTAGTGGGTCGGGACAGAGAGCTTTCTTT. It translates to CASSSGSGQRAFF.

This rearrangement joins TRBV30 to TRBJ2-7, with TRBD1 matching 9 bases. V lost 3 bases and J lost 5; bases outside the gene matches: 8. The CDR3 contains 14 residues. Germline V gene sequence: CDR1 GTSNPN, CDR2 SVGIG (reference sequence). Here the CDR3 DNA reads TGTGCCTGGAGCCGGGGACAGGGAATCCACGAGCAGTACTTC. Protein sequence: CAWSRGQGIHEQYF.

The table lists this clone with a few counts. This chain connects TRBV25-1 to TRBJ2-4; D might be TRBD1 (6 bases). This CDR3 region has 16 residues. In germline, CDR1 is MGHDK, CDR2 SYGVNS. V was cut by 3 bases and J by 0 bases, with 12 bases left in between. CDR3 sequence: CASSDIQGVAKNIQYF. CDR3 DNA: TGTGCCAGCAGTGACATACAGGGAGTAGCCAAAAACATTCAGTACTTC.

This rearrangement joins TRBV5-1 to TRBJ2-7, with a possible D match to TRBD2 (5 bases). Trimming cost V 5 bases and J 0 bases, with 12 bases left between them. The CDR3 loop spans 14 amino acids. Germline loops: CDR1 SGHRS, CDR2 YFSETQ. The CDR3 DNA follows: TGCGCCAGCAGTCGAGCGGCGAGCTCCTACGAGCAGTACTTC. Translation: CASSRAASSYEQYF. The full variable domain, in which reference TRBV5-1 and TRBJ2-7 provide the parts outside the CDR3, is KAGVTQTPRYLIKTRGQQVTLSCSPISGHRSVSWYQQTPGQGLQFLFEYFSETQRNKGNFPGRFSGRQFSNSRSEMNVSTLELGDSALYLCASSRAASSYEQYFGPGTRLTVT.

The chain links TRBV6-5 to TRBJ1-4; D is possibly TRBD1 (6 bases). Per germline, CDR1 MNHEY and CDR2 SVGAGI. V lost 4 bases to trimming and J lost 0 bases, with 12 bases between them. The CDR3 has 16 residues. This chain's CDR3 is CASSLYRDPTNEKLFF. The DNA for the CDR3 is TGTGCCAGCAGTTTATACAGGGATCCAACTAATGAAAAACTGTTTTTT.

The chain joins TRBV27 to TRBJ1-1; unclear D gene. With 6 bases removed from V and 2 bases from J, the gap between germline ends came to 13 bases. Germline CDR1 and CDR2: MNHEY and SMNVEV (reference sequence). The CDR3 spans 14 residues. In nucleotides, the CDR3 is TGTGCCAGCAGCCCGAGGGCGGGAAACACTGAAGCTTTCTTT. It codes for CASSPRAGNTEAFF.

This chain joins TRBV29-1 and TRBJ1-1; 9 bases are a match to TRBD1. CDR1 SQVTM and CDR2 ANQGSEA come from the germline V gene. This CDR3 region has 13 residues. V dropped 6 bases and J dropped 2; count of bases not matched to a gene: 4. CDR3 nucleotides: TGCAGCGTGGGGGACAGGGAAAACACTGAAGCTTTCTTT. Translated, it gives CSVGDRENTEAFF.

The table lists this clone with a few counts. The V gene is TRBV6-5, the J gene TRBJ1-1, with TRBD1 matching over 7 bases. Germline CDR1 is MNHEY and CDR2 is SVGAGI. The CDR3 loop spans 13 amino acids. The V gene end was trimmed by 7 bases and the J gene end by 1 base; junction bases not matched to a gene: 3. The CDR3 nucleotides are TGTGCCAGCACCCAGGGGGAGAACACTGAAGCTTTCTTT. Translating gives CASTQGENTEAFF.

This chain links TRBV6-5 with TRBJ1-2, with D perhaps TRBD1 (6 bases). CDR1 is MNHEY and CDR2 is SVGAGI in the germline V gene. V lost 5 bases to trimming and J lost 8 bases, with 18 bases between them. The CDR3 length is 14 residues. The CDR3 coding sequence is TGTGCCAGCAGTCGCCTCCCAGGGGTAAACGGCTACACCTTC. It codes for CASSRLPGVNGYTF.

The rearrangement uses TRBV11-2 and TRBJ2-7, with 9 bases aligning to TRBD1. Germline CDR1 reads SGHAT; CDR2 reads FQNNGV. The junction had 8 bases not matched to a gene; V was cut back by 1 base and J by 4 bases. The CDR3 is 16 amino acids. CDR3 in amino acids: CASSLGGGTGIYEQYF. DNA of the CDR3: TGTGCCAGCAGCTTAGGGGGGGGGACAGGGATTTACGAGCAGTACTTC.

The genes are TRBV6-6 and TRBJ1-4; weak D call: TRBD1 (5 bases). The CDR3 is 14 amino acids. Per the germline V gene, CDR1 is MNHNY and CDR2 is SVGAGI (reference sequence). V was trimmed by 2 bases and J by 7 bases, leaving 11 bases between them. The CDR3 DNA sequence: TGTGCCAGCAGTTACGTGCAGGGATCTGAAAAACTGTTTTTT. Amino acid sequence: CASSYVQGSEKLFF.

The rearrangement uses TRBV10-1 and TRBJ2-1; TRBD2 might be the D (5 bases). The CDR3 covers 16 residues. V lost 2 bases, J lost 2 bases, and 13 bases lay in between. The germline CDR1 and CDR2 sequences are WNHNN and SYGVQD (reference sequence). The CDR3 DNA reads as TGCGCCAGCAGTGAGACCGGGGAGTTAGCCTACAATGAGCAGTTCTTC. Translation: CASSETGELAYNEQFF.

V and J are TRBV2 and TRBJ1-5; 7 bases align to TRBD1. The V gene's germline CDR1 is SNHLY and CDR2 FYNNEI. V lost 5 bases and J lost 3; bases outside the gene matches: 7. CDR3 length equals 15 residues. This CDR3 reads CASSQGDSNNQPQHF. DNA of the CDR3: TGTGCCAGCAGTCAGGGGGACAGCAACAATCAGCCCCAGCATTTT.

This clone was counted at least ten times. The chain couples TRBV5-4 to TRBJ2-5; D unresolved. The CDR3 is made up of 14 amino acids. The germline V gene encodes CDR1 SGHNT and CDR2 YYREEE (reference sequence). V was pared by 4 bases and J by 1 base, with 11 bases between. The CDR3 DNA reads TGTGCCAGCAGCCGAACAGTTTTCCAAGAGACCCAGTACTTC. It translates to CASSRTVFQETQYF. The variable domain in full, with the rest retrieved from reference TRBV5-4 and TRBJ2-5, is ETGVTQSPTHLIKTRGQQVTLRCSSQSGHNTVSWYQQALGQGPQFIFQYYREEENGRGNFPPRFSGLQFPNYSSELNVNALELDDSALYLCASSRTVFQETQYFGPGTRLLVL.

The rearrangement uses TRBV4-2 and TRBJ2-7; 7 bases match TRBD1. This CDR3 is built from 14 residues. Germline V lookup: CDR1 LGHNA, CDR2 YNFKEQ. V lost 1 base to trimming and J lost 2 bases; unmatched junction nucleotides: 2. CDR3 residues: CASSQGDSAYEQYF. The CDR3 DNA is TGTGCCAGCAGCCAAGGGGACAGCGCCTACGAGCAGTACTTC.

The V call is TRBV7-3, the J call TRBJ2-3; 8 bases align to TRBD2. The CDR3 extends over 15 amino acids. Trimming took 5 bases from V and 7 from J; bases not matched to a gene: 11. Germline assignment: CDR1 SGHTA and CDR2 FQGTGA. The CDR3 nucleotides read TGTGCCAGCAGCGTCTACTCGCAGCGGGGGCATACGCAGTATTTT. Its protein product is CASSVYSQRGHTQYF.

In DNA, the CDR3 is TGTGCCACCAGCAGAGAGACAGGGGGCTCCGGGGAGCTGTTTTTT. Translating gives CATSRETGGSGELFF. This chain joins TRBV15 and TRBJ2-2; 10 bases fit TRBD1. In germline, CDR1 is LNHNV, CDR2 YYDKDF (reference sequence). The V segment lost 0 bases and the J segment 6 bases; nucleotides outside the gene matches: 1. The CDR3 sequence is 15 residues long.

This chain uses TRBV20-1 with TRBJ2-3; TRBD1 agrees at 7 bases. V was clipped by 3 bases and J by 3 bases; unmatched bases: 12. The CDR3 is 16 amino acids. Looked up from germline, CDR1 is DFQATT and CDR2 is SNEGSKA (reference sequence). CDR3 in amino acids: CSASGLRTGRTDTQYF. Written as DNA, the CDR3 is TGCAGTGCTAGTGGCTTGCGGACAGGTAGGACAGATACGCAGTATTTT.

This clone was picked up one time. The DNA of the CDR3 is TGCGCCAGCAGCTTACAGGGGGCTTGGGCTAATGAAAAACTGTTTTTT. It translates to CASSLQGAWANEKLFF. This sequence joins TRBV5-1 and TRBJ1-4; 9 bases match TRBD1. This CDR3 region has 16 residues. Trimming took 2 bases from V and 3 from J; bases not matched to a gene: 5. CDR1 is SGHRS, CDR2 YFSETQ, per germline.

The J gene is TRBJ1-2, the V gene TRBV30; D uncertain. Trimming took off 3 bases at V and 5 bases at J, with 19 bases between the two ends. Germline CDR1 GTSNPN, CDR2 SVGIG (reference sequence). The CDR3 is made up of 15 amino acids. The CDR3 spells CAWSRRGPVSYGYTF. The CDR3 DNA is TGTGCCTGGAGCCGGCGAGGGCCCGTATCTTATGGCTACACCTTC.

The rearrangement joins TRBV7-9 to TRBJ2-7; the match to TRBD1 covers 7 bases. J lost 1 base, V lost 1 base, and 10 bases had no gene match. There are 17 residues in the CDR3. From germline, CDR1 is SEHNR and CDR2 FQNEAQ (reference sequence). CDR3 amino acids: CASSLDSQGVGSYEQYF. The CDR3 DNA is TGTGCCAGCAGCTTAGACTCGCAGGGGGTAGGATCCTACGAGCAGTACTTC.

Written as DNA, the CDR3 is TGTGCCAGCAGCGCCCGGGACAGCCAAGAGACCCAGTACTTC. Amino acids: CASSARDSQETQYF. The chain uses TRBV5-4 and TRBJ2-5, with 7 bases that match TRBD1. The junction had 4 bases not matched to a gene; V was cut back by 4 bases and J by 1 base. CDR3 length: 14 amino acids. The germline CDR1 and CDR2 sequences are SGHNT and YYREEE (reference sequence). The whole variable domain, filled in from reference TRBV5-4 and TRBJ2-5, reads ETGVTQSPTHLIKTRGQQVTLRCSSQSGHNTVSWYQQALGQGPQFIFQYYREEENGRGNFPPRFSGLQFPNYSSELNVNALELDDSALYLCASSARDSQETQYFGPGTRLLVL.

This rearrangement joins TRBV4-1 to TRBJ1-1; D is undetermined. This CDR3 spans 14 amino acids. V lost 4 bases and J lost 7, with 16 bases in between. In germline, CDR1 is MGHRA, CDR2 YSYEKL. CDR3 nucleotides: TGCGCCAGCAGCCCAATACTTAGCGGCAGTGAAGCTTTCTTT. This sequence encodes CASSPILSGSEAFF.